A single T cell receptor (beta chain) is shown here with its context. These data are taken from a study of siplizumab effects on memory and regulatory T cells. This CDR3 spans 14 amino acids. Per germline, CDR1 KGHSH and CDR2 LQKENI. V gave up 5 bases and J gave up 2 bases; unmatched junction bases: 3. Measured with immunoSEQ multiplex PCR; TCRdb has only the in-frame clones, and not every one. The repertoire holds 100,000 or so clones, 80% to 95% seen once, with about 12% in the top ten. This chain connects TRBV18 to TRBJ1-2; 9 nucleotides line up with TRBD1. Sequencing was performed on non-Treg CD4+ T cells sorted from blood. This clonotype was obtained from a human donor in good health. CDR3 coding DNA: TGTGCCAGCTCATACGGACAGGGGAACTATGGCTACACCTTC. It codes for CASSYGQGNYGYTF.